Below, 29 T cell receptor beta chains from the same sample are listed, as sequenced in a study of a mutant IDH1 vaccine in newly diagnosed glioma. Sequencing used immunoSEQ multiplex PCR; TCRdb keeps in-frame clones, though not all of them. This table has 15,000 or so clones, more than 80% appearing once. Time point defined: baseline, week 1 (first vaccination visit). Treatment in this sample: pre-vaccination baseline after standard-of-care therapy. Specimen: PBMCs, collected from a glioma patient treated with radiotherapy, temozolomide or both. The receptor source for this set is a woman aged 35 to 49 with glioma. Some clones in this sample may be carry-over from other donors' samples.

This sequence joins TRBV7-9 and TRBJ2-6; TRBD1 matches 9 bases. The CDR3 covers 18 residues. Losses at the gene ends were 5 bases for V and 4 bases for J; bases not matched to a gene: 12. CDR1 and CDR2 from the germline V gene are SEHNR and FQNEAQ (reference sequence). The CDR3 here is CASSPDRGVTYGANVLTF. CDR3 coding DNA: TGTGCCAGCAGCCCGGACAGGGGCGTCACGTACGGGGCCAACGTCCTGACTTTC. The variable domain in full, with the rest retrieved from reference TRBV7-9 and TRBJ2-6, is DTGVSQNPRHKITKRGQNVTFRCDPISEHNRLYWYRQTLGQGPEFLTYFQNEAQLEKSRLLSDRFSAERPKGSFSTLEIQRTEQGDSAMYLCASSPDRGVTYGANVLTFGAGSRLTVL.

The chain couples TRBV30 to TRBJ2-1, with TRBD2 identical over 14 bases. The trim removed 3 bases at V and 9 bases at J, leaving 4 bases unmatched. This CDR3 comprises 14 residues. The germline V gene has CDR1 GTSNPN and CDR2 SVGIG (reference sequence). CDR3 loop: CAWRGLAGGSEQFF. The CDR3 nucleotides are TGTGCCTGGAGAGGACTAGCGGGGGGAAGTGAGCAGTTCTTC.

This clone was seen more than once but under ten times. The chain carries TRBV2 and TRBJ1-1; TRBD1 matches at 7 bases. Germline V CDR1 and CDR2: SNHLY, FYNNEI. The CDR3 is 15 residues long. V lost 7 bases to trimming and J lost 0 bases; unmatched junction nucleotides: 8. DNA of the CDR3: TGTGCCAGCAACAGGGGAGGAGTGATGAACACTGAAGCTTTCTTT. It is translated as CASNRGGVMNTEAFF.

This clone was found once. The chain recombines TRBV5-6 with TRBJ2-1, with 8 bases that match TRBD2. The CDR3 loop spans 16 amino acids. Germline CDR1 SGHDT, CDR2 YYEEEE. With V trimmed by 0 bases and J by 3 bases, 5 bases remained unmatched. The chain's CDR3 is CASSLAASGFYNEQFF. CDR3 DNA sequence: TGTGCCAGCAGCTTGGCGGCTAGCGGGTTCTACAATGAGCAGTTCTTC.

J is TRBJ2-7 and V is TRBV4-2, with D perhaps assigned TRBD1 or TRBD2 (5 bases each). V was clipped by 0 bases and J by 4 bases, with 19 bases between them. The CDR3 length is 17 residues. Germline V gene data show CDR1 as LGHNA and CDR2 as YNFKEQ. The CDR3 bases are TGTGCCAGCAGCCAAGATGGGTCGGGACGGATGCAATACGAGCAGTACTTC. Protein: CASSQDGSGRMQYEQYF.

This clone was recorded a few times. The chain employs TRBV6-1 and TRBJ1-5; perhaps TRBD1 as D (5 bases). The CDR3 totals 16 residues. Germline V CDR1 and CDR2: MNHNS, SASEGT. Trimming shortened V by 6 bases and J by 5 bases, and 20 bases separated the two germline ends. For the CDR3, the DNA is TGTGCCAGCAGCGAAAAGCCAGGAATGGGGGATCAGCCCCAGCATTTT. Encoded protein: CASSEKPGMGDQPQHF.

This clone was recorded once. The rearrangement links TRBV27 to TRBJ2-5; tentative D call: TRBD1 (5 bases). V was cut by 4 bases and J by 4 bases, with 19 bases left in between. Germline values: CDR1 MNHEY, CDR2 SMNVEV (reference sequence). This CDR3 spans 16 amino acids. This CDR3 reads CASSSQSAGLGETQYF. CDR3 DNA sequence: TGTGCCAGCAGTTCCCAGTCAGCAGGGCTCGGAGAGACCCAGTACTTC.

J is TRBJ2-1 and V is TRBV4-2, with D maybe TRBD2 (6 bases). From germline, CDR1 is LGHNA and CDR2 YNFKEQ. The V and J ends lost 0 bases and 2 bases respectively, with 11 bases between them. This CDR3 region has 16 residues. CDR3: CASSQEVAEAYNEQFF. CDR3 coding DNA: TGTGCCAGCAGCCAAGAAGTAGCGGAAGCCTACAATGAGCAGTTCTTC.

Regarding this clone: At one boundary the junction diverges from the germline segment, which might be a read error. The chain uses TRBV7-7 and TRBJ2-5; TRBD1 matches at 11 bases. The CDR3 consists of 16 residues. Germline values: CDR1 SSHAT, CDR2 FNYEAQ (reference sequence). The CDR3 nucleotides read TGTGCTAGCAGCACCGGGACAGGGGGTATGGGAGAGACCCAGTACTTC. Amino acid sequence: CASSTGTGGMGETQYF.

This clone was picked up one time. This may arise from a read error, as a much more abundant clone is one base away. The chain couples TRBV20-1 to TRBJ1-1, with 8 bases lining up with TRBD1. The CDR3 has 11 residues. In germline, CDR1 is DFQATT, CDR2 SNEGSKA (reference sequence). The CDR3 protein is CSARVQGGALF. In DNA form, the CDR3 reads TGCAGTGCTAGAGTACAGGGGGGAGCTTTATTT.

This chain joins TRBV28 and TRBJ1-5, with a tentative D call TRBD1 (6 bases). Trimming took 6 bases from V and 6 from J, leaving 24 bases between them. The germline V gene has CDR1 MDHEN and CDR2 SYDVKM. CDR3 size: 17 residues. This CDR3 reads CASSQPQGGGRIQPQHF. The CDR3 DNA reads TGTGCCAGCAGCCAACCCCAGGGAGGGGGGCGGATTCAGCCCCAGCATTTT. The variable domain in full, completed from reference TRBV28 and TRBJ1-5, reads DVKVTQSSRYLVKRTGEKVFLECVQDMDHENMFWYRQDPGLGLRLIYFSYDVKMKEKGDIPEGYSVSREKKERFSLILESASTNQTSMYLCASSQPQGGGRIQPQHFGDGTRLSIL.

The genes are TRBV12-2 and TRBJ2-5; TRBD2 is the table's D call, not checked against the DNA. TRBV12-2 is annotated as a pseudogene. The CDR3 is made up of 14 amino acids. CDR3 sequence (DNA): TGTGCATCCCATTCCCGGACTAGAGGAGAGACCCAGTACTTC. It is translated as CASHSRTRGETQYF.

The table lists this clone with a count of one. This chain joins TRBV6-1 and TRBJ1-1; D call uncertain. Germline V lookup: CDR1 MNHNS, CDR2 SASEGT. Trimming took 8 bases from V and 7 from J, leaving 17 bases between them. This CDR3 region has 13 residues. Written as DNA, the CDR3 is TGTGCCAGCTGGGATAGGGCGAAGTTTGAAGCTTTCTTT. Its translation is CASWDRAKFEAFF.

The chain joins TRBV11-2 to TRBJ2-7; 10 nucleotides align to TRBD1. The CDR3 length is 15 residues. Looked up from germline, CDR1 is SGHAT and CDR2 is FQNNGV. The J segment lost 4 bases and the V segment lost 5 bases, leaving 8 bases of the junction unmatched. The CDR3 sequence: CASSLPGTGDYEQYF. The CDR3 coding sequence is TGTGCCAGCAGCCTACCCGGGACAGGGGATTACGAGCAGTACTTC.

V and J are TRBV30 and TRBJ1-1; possible D gene TRBD1, 5 bases. Trimming cost V 4 bases and J 3 bases, with 15 bases left between them. The CDR3 extends over 14 amino acids. Per the germline V gene, CDR1 is GTSNPN and CDR2 is SVGIG (reference sequence). The chain's CDR3 is CAWKMDILHTEAFF. CDR3 DNA: TGTGCCTGGAAAATGGACATTCTACACACTGAAGCTTTCTTT.

The chain joins TRBV7-8 to TRBJ1-1; 8 bases line up with TRBD1. The CDR3 totals 13 residues. The germline V gene encodes CDR1 SGHVS and CDR2 FQNEAQ. V lost 7 bases, J lost 4 bases, and 5 bases stayed unmatched. The CDR3 sequence is CASIRTGGTEAFF. The DNA for the CDR3 is TGTGCCAGCATCCGCACAGGGGGCACTGAAGCTTTCTTT. The full variable domain, with the rest looked up from reference TRBV7-8 and TRBJ1-1, is GAGVSQSPRYKVAKRGQDVALRCDPISGHVSLFWYQQALGQGPEFLTYFQNEAQLDKSGLPSDRFFAERPEGSVSTLKIQRTQQEDSAVYLCASIRTGGTEAFFGQGTRLTVV.

The CDR3 sequence is CASSLGVEQYF. The CDR3 DNA follows: TGTGCCAGCAGTTTAGGGGTCGAGCAGTACTTC. The V gene is TRBV27, the J gene TRBJ2-7, with D uncertain. V shed 2 bases and J shed 6 bases, with 5 bases lying between them. The CDR3 loop spans 11 amino acids. Germline CDR1 is MNHEY and CDR2 is SMNVEV (reference sequence).

This sequence joins TRBV7-2 and TRBJ2-3, with D maybe TRBD2 (6 bases). This CDR3 has 15 residues. Deletions cut 5 bases from V and 2 bases from J, with 14 bases between. In germline, CDR1 is SGHTA, CDR2 FQGNSA. CDR3 sequence: CASSLGAGITDTQYF. The CDR3 nucleotides read TGTGCCAGCAGCCTAGGGGCGGGAATCACAGATACGCAGTATTTT.

The chain joins TRBV7-6 to TRBJ1-5; 8 bases are a match to TRBD1. The CDR3 extends over 16 amino acids. Germline-derived CDR1 and CDR2 are SGHVS and FNYEAQ. The trim removed 5 bases at V and 2 bases at J, leaving 8 bases unmatched. In DNA form, the CDR3 reads TGTGCCAGCAGCCCAGGGGGCACCCTCGGCAATCAGCCCCAGCATTTT. Its protein is CASSPGGTLGNQPQHF.

V usage is TRBV27 and J usage is TRBJ2-2; 9 bases map to TRBD2. Trimming removed 2 bases from V and 6 bases from J; junction bases left unmatched: 7. This CDR3 has 16 residues. Germline-derived CDR1 and CDR2 are MNHEY and SMNVEV (reference sequence). The CDR3 region has the DNA TGTGCCAGCAGTTTAACGCGGGGGGGCGGAGCCGGGGAGCTGTTTTTT. It translates to CASSLTRGGGAGELFF.

This rearrangement joins TRBV19 to TRBJ2-3; D call uncertain. The V end lost 4 bases, the J end lost 6 bases, and 8 bases lay between the germline ends. The germline CDR1 and CDR2 sequences are LNHDA and SQIVND (reference sequence). The CDR3 runs 12 residues. The CDR3 here is CASSSIGDTQYF. The CDR3 region has the DNA TGTGCCAGTAGTAGTATCGGTGATACGCAGTATTTT.

This clone was recorded only once. The V gene is TRBV25-1, the J gene TRBJ2-1; 10 nucleotides line up with TRBD1. This CDR3 contains 15 residues. CDR1 and CDR2 from the germline V gene are MGHDK and SYGVNS. The junction had 9 bases not matched to a gene; V was cut back by 4 bases and J by 9 bases. The CDR3 region has the DNA TGTGCCAGCAGTGCATCCGGGACAGGGGCCGGTGAGCAGTTCTTC. Amino acids: CASSASGTGAGEQFF.

The V gene is TRBV6-1, the J gene TRBJ2-1; 14 nucleotides align to TRBD2. Per the germline V gene, CDR1 is MNHNS and CDR2 is SASEGT. This CDR3 is built from 15 residues. With 4 bases clipped from V and 9 bases from J, the junction kept 5 bases outside the gene matches. The DNA of the CDR3 is TGTGCCAGCAGTGCGACTAGCGGGGGGGCCGGTGAGCAGTTCTTC. It encodes CASSATSGGAGEQFF.

V usage is TRBV29-1 and J usage is TRBJ2-1; 7 nucleotides agree with TRBD1. Germline CDR1 SQVTM, CDR2 ANQGSEA. This CDR3 spans 14 amino acids. Trimming cost V 6 bases and J 7 bases; bases outside gene matches: 12. The CDR3 sequence is CSVRVTGTANEQFF. The CDR3, as DNA: TGCAGCGTCCGCGTTACCGGGACAGCTAATGAGCAGTTCTTC.

The chain has TRBV6-5 and TRBJ1-4; TRBD1 aligns across 7 bases. V lost 5 bases and J lost 6; bases outside the gene matches: 3. The CDR3 is 13 residues long. Germline V gene data show CDR1 as MNHEY and CDR2 as SVGAGI. CDR3 sequence (DNA): TGTGCCAGCAGTCGGACAGGTGATGAAAAACTGTTTTTT. It yields the protein CASSRTGDEKLFF.

The CDR3 nucleotides are TGTGCCAGCAGCTTGGGGGTCTACGAGCAGTACTTC. Amino acids: CASSLGVYEQYF. This chain connects TRBV5-6 to TRBJ2-7, with D uncertain. Germline CDR1 is SGHDT and CDR2 is YYEEEE. V gave up 0 bases and J gave up 3 bases, with 4 bases separating them. The CDR3 totals 12 residues.

Remarks on this clone: The identical CDR3 is also encoded by other nucleotide sequences in the sample. The J gene is TRBJ2-7, the V gene TRBV7-9; D is ambiguous. Germline CDR1 and CDR2: SEHNR and FQNEAQ (reference sequence). V lost 4 bases and J 4 bases, leaving 5 bases between the germline ends. The CDR3 runs 11 residues. CDR3 protein: CASSSLYEQYF. The CDR3 nucleotides read TGTGCCAGCAGCTCCCTGTACGAGCAGTACTTC.

The chain employs TRBV5-1 and TRBJ1-4, with TRBD1 matching 7 bases. The V and J ends lost 4 bases and 5 bases, in that order; junction bases with no gene match: 8. Germline V gene sequence: CDR1 SGHRS, CDR2 YFSETQ. This CDR3 has 15 residues. CDR3 residues: CASSTGQRSNEKLFF. The CDR3, as DNA: TGCGCCAGCAGCACGGGACAGCGATCAAATGAAAAACTGTTTTTT.

V is TRBV6-5 and J is TRBJ1-5; TRBD1 is a possible D gene (5 bases). The CDR3 runs to 14 residues. V was trimmed by 4 bases and J by 5 bases, leaving 12 bases between them. Looked up from germline, CDR1 is MNHEY and CDR2 is SVGAGI. In DNA, the CDR3 is TGTGCCAGCAGTTCTCAGGGAAAGCATCAGCCCCAGCATTTT. It encodes CASSSQGKHQPQHF.